These 15 T cell receptor beta chains were all obtained from the same sample, sequenced in a study of blood T cell repertoires in COVID-19. Method: immunoSEQ multiplex PCR; TCRdb's copy keeps in-frame clones and lacks some. Counted here are about 210,000 clones, 84% occurring once; the ten biggest clones make up approximately 3%. The sequenced sample consisted of PBMCs or T cells enriched from blood (not recorded which). The origin of the receptors is a woman aged 25-40 years who had been exposed to COVID-19.

The chain carries TRBV9 and TRBJ1-1; D may be TRBD1 (5 bases). Deletions cut 4 bases from V and 4 bases from J, with 14 bases between. Germline CDR1 reads SGDLS; CDR2 reads YYNGEE. The CDR3 has 14 residues. The CDR3 here is CASSPAGGVTEAFF. In DNA form, the CDR3 reads TGTGCCAGCAGCCCAGCGGGGGGGGTCACTGAAGCTTTCTTT.

The rearrangement links TRBV27 to TRBJ2-3; D not resolved. The V end lost 10 bases, the J end lost 10 bases, and 21 bases lay between the germline ends. The length of the CDR3 is 13 residues. Looked up from germline, CDR1 is MNHEY and CDR2 is SMNVEV (reference sequence). The CDR3, as DNA: TGTGCCACCGGTAGAATGAGACCTGAGGCGCAGTATTTT. Protein product: CATGRMRPEAQYF.

The chain employs TRBV18 and TRBJ1-2; D remains unclear. CDR1 KGHSH and CDR2 LQKENI come from the germline V gene. Deletions cut 6 bases from V and 4 bases from J, with 15 bases between. This CDR3 contains 14 residues. The CDR3 bases are TGTGCCAGCTCCCCTTCAATAGAGCCCTATGGCTACACCTTC. It encodes CASSPSIEPYGYTF.

This chain uses TRBV3-1 (or the pseudogene TRBV3-2) with TRBJ2-3; 12 bases agree with TRBD2. Germline V gene sequence: CDR1 LGHDT, CDR2 YNNKEL (reference sequence). V lost 0 bases, J lost 10 bases, and 8 bases stayed unmatched. The CDR3 extends over 16 amino acids. DNA for the CDR3: TGTGCCAGCAGCCAAGATCAGCCTAGCGGGGGGGCCTCGCAGTATTTT. This gives the protein CASSQDQPSGGASQYF.

The J gene is TRBJ1-5, the V gene TRBV2; D gene unclear. The CDR3 totals 15 residues. Trimming stripped 1 base from V and 5 bases from J, with 12 bases between. In germline, CDR1 is SNHLY, CDR2 FYNNEI. The CDR3 region has the DNA TGTGCCAGCAGTGAAGAACCGAACGGTCATCAGCCCCAGCATTTT. Protein sequence: CASSEEPNGHQPQHF.

The genes are TRBV2 and TRBJ1-1, with 7 nucleotides matching TRBD1. After removal of 10 bases from V and 0 bases from J, the junction contained 5 bases not matched to a gene. Germline values: CDR1 SNHLY, CDR2 FYNNEI. The CDR3 consists of 13 residues. This chain's CDR3 is CATSGQMNTEAFF. In nucleotides, the CDR3 is TGTGCCACCTCGGGACAGATGAACACTGAAGCTTTCTTT.

The rearrangement uses TRBV3-1 (or the pseudogene TRBV3-2) and TRBJ1-2; 12 bases line up with TRBD1. V trimming: 4 bases; J trimming: 6 bases; junction bases outside the gene matches: 3. The CDR3 length is 14 residues. Germline V gene data show CDR1 as LGHDT and CDR2 as YNNKEL (reference sequence). The CDR3 nucleotides are TGTGCCAGCAGCCTTGGGACAGGGGGCAATGGCTACACCTTC. This encodes CASSLGTGGNGYTF.

This chain uses TRBV19 with TRBJ1-2, with TRBD1 as a possible D gene (6 bases). Trimming left V 5 bases short and J 8 bases short, with 21 bases between. Per germline, CDR1 LNHDA and CDR2 SQIVND (reference sequence). This CDR3 is 15 amino acids long. The CDR3 spells CASSSSLGGYGGYTF. CDR3 bases: TGTGCCAGTAGTTCCTCCCTAGGGGGTTATGGCGGCTACACCTTC.

The gene calls are TRBV7-6 and TRBJ2-1, with a weak D call TRBD1 (5 bases). The V gene's germline CDR1 is SGHVS and CDR2 FNYEAQ. V lost 1 base and J 5 bases, leaving 15 bases between the germline ends. CDR3 length equals 16 residues. CDR3 nucleotide sequence: TGTGCCAGCAGCTTAGAGGGTTTGGGCAGGGACAATGAGCAGTTCTTC. Its protein product is CASSLEGLGRDNEQFF.

The rearrangement joins TRBV18 to TRBJ1-1; no reliable D call. V lost 3 bases, J lost 11 bases, and 16 bases lay in between. This CDR3 comprises 13 residues. Germline lookup yields CDR1 KGHSH and CDR2 LQKENI. The CDR3 sequence: CASSPAEPSRAFF. The CDR3 DNA reads as TGTGCCAGCTCACCGGCTGAACCCTCACGCGCTTTCTTT.

The chain combines TRBV5-1 with TRBJ2-2; tentative D call: TRBD1 (5 bases). The length of the CDR3 is 14 residues. From germline, CDR1 is SGHRS and CDR2 YFSETQ. V was clipped by 3 bases and J by 3 bases, with 9 bases between them. The CDR3 reads CASSSSGYTGELFF. CDR3 DNA sequence: TGCGCCAGCAGCTCCTCAGGGTACACCGGGGAGCTGTTTTTT.

This chain links TRBV5-4 with TRBJ2-5; perhaps TRBD2 as D (7 bases). V lost 0 bases and J 1 base, leaving 10 bases between the germline ends. Germline V lookup: CDR1 SGHNT, CDR2 YYREEE (reference sequence). The CDR3 is 15 amino acids. CDR3 nucleotide sequence: TGTGCCAGCAGCTTGGAGGGGGGGGTCCAAGAGACCCAGTACTTC. Amino acids: CASSLEGGVQETQYF.

This clone has just one count. The CDR3 DNA sequence: TGTGCTAGTGGCCGTGGTTTCGAAGGGGGCAATCAGCCCCAGCATTTT. Translated: CASGRGFEGGNQPQHF. The chain uses TRBV12-5 and TRBJ1-5; D is possibly TRBD1 (5 bases). Deletions cut 6 bases from V and 2 bases from J, with 17 bases between. This CDR3 is built from 16 residues. Germline CDR1 LGHNT, CDR2 FRNRAP.

This clone was found a few times. This rearrangement joins TRBV10-1 to TRBJ2-7; 11 nucleotides match TRBD2. The V gene's germline CDR1 is WNHNN and CDR2 SYGVQD (reference sequence). The junction had 3 bases not matched to a gene; V was cut back by 6 bases and J by 2 bases. CDR3 length equals 14 residues. CDR3 residues: CASSSSGGTYEQYF. CDR3 DNA sequence: TGCGCCAGCAGCTCTAGCGGGGGGACCTACGAGCAGTACTTC.

This clone occurred once. This rearrangement joins TRBV10-2 to TRBJ2-5, with TRBD2 matching 8 bases. The CDR3 extends over 17 amino acids. V trimming: 4 bases; J trimming: 2 bases; junction bases outside the gene matches: 12. CDR1 and CDR2 from the germline V gene are WSHSY and SAAADI. As DNA, the CDR3 is TGCGCCAGCAGTGGGTTCCGGGGGGGGCCGAATCAAGAGACCCAGTACTTC. Amino acid sequence: CASSGFRGGPNQETQYF.